What follows is one T cell receptor (beta chain) and its context. CDR3 length: 17 amino acids. The V and J ends lost 0 bases and 6 bases, in that order; junction bases with no gene match: 11. Germline values: CDR1 SGHTA, CDR2 FQGTGA. These data are taken from a study of blood T cell repertoires in COVID-19. Study at large: From T cells, B-cell-depleted T cells, or PBMCs came the material, which was cDNA or gDNA.

Libraries were prepared by immunoSEQ multiplex PCR; TCRdb keeps only in-frame clonotypes and omits some of them. The sample consists of under 250,000 clones, roughly nine tenths of them appearing once. Sequenced sample: peripheral blood. This chain links TRBV7-3 with TRBJ1-2; 9 bases are a match to TRBD1. This sequence was found in a man in his 60s with COVID-19, enrolled during active disease. In DNA form, the CDR3 reads TGTGCCAGCAGCTTAACCGCCCGCGGACAGGGGCCCCATGGCTACACCTTC. Translated, it gives CASSLTARGQGPHGYTF.